The rows below give T cell receptor beta chains drawn from one sample of a study of blood T cell repertoires in COVID-19. The data were produced by immunoSEQ multiplex PCR, yet TCRdb's version contains in-frame clones alone and is incomplete. The sample carries about 260,000 clones, around 89% recorded once. The specimen was PBMCs or T cells enriched from blood (not recorded which). Source of these receptors: a woman in her 50s who had recovered from COVID-19. Both conserved end residues are part of each CDR3. D genes are given only for firm matches. Size tells how often a clone was seen (once, few, many) or the class of an expanded clone, and some rows leave it out.

>TRBJ1-1|-|-|TRBV18
TGTGCCAGCTCACCACGGGTGGCGCGGGACACTGAAGCTTTCTTT
CASSPRVARDTEAFF
>TRBJ2-3|TRBD2|-|TRBV10-3
TGTGCCATCAGTGCGACGCGGGAGGCCACAGATACGCAGTATTTT
CAISATREATDTQYF
>TRBJ1-3|TRBD1|-|TRBV4-2
TGTGCCAGCAGCCTAACAGGGGGCAGAAACACCATATATTTT
CASSLTGGRNTIYF
>TRBJ2-5|TRBD2|-|TRBV3-1/TRBV3-2
TGTGCCAGCAGCACCACTAGCGGGAAGGAGACCCAGTACTTC
CASSTTSGKETQYF
>TRBJ1-3|-|few|TRBV7-2
TGTGCCAGCAGCTTAGAGAGAGGCACCATATATTTT
CASSLERGTIYF
>TRBJ2-1|TRBD2|once|TRBV19
TGTGCCAGTAGGAGGGCGGGAGGCCCTTACAATGAGCAGTTCTTC
CASRRAGGPYNEQFF
>TRBJ2-7|-|-|TRBV6-4
TGTGCCAGCAGTGACTCGAGGCCAGCTGTCCCCTACGAGCAGTACTTC
CASSDSRPAVPYEQYF
>TRBJ1-4|-|-|TRBV5-4
TGTGCCAGCAGCTACACAGGGCCCGGTGAAAAACTGTTTTTT
CASSYTGPGEKLFF
>TRBJ1-6|-|-|TRBV27
TGTGCCAGCAGTTACGGCCCTCCAGGGTACTCGGATAATTCACCCCTCCACTTT
CASSYGPPGYSDNSPLHF
>TRBJ2-1|TRBD2|few|TRBV28
TGTGCCAGCAGTCCGACTAGCATTAGTTTCAATGAGCAGTTCTTC
CASSPTSISFNEQFF
>TRBJ1-5|TRBD1|few|TRBV6-2/TRBV6-3
TGTGCCAGCAGTTACAGGGGGCTGCAGCCCCAGCATTTT
CASSYRGLQPQHF
>TRBJ1-1|-|few|TRBV12-3/TRBV12-4
TGTGCCAGCAGTCTCGAGCGTGAAGCTTTCTTT
CASSLEREAFF
>TRBJ2-4|-|once|TRBV28
TGTGCCAGCAGCTCCGGGATCTTAAACATTCAGTACTTC
CASSSGILNIQYF
>TRBJ2-7|TRBD2|-|TRBV6-5
TGTGCCAGCAGTTACACTTCTAGCGGGGGGTACGAGCAGTACTTC
CASSYTSSGGYEQYF
>TRBJ1-2|-|-|TRBV28
TGTGCCAGCGGCAAATATGGCTACACCTTC
CASGKYGYTF
>TRBJ2-7|TRBD2|many|TRBV11-2
TGTGCCAGCAGCTTAGGGTCTAGCGGGAGTTACGAGCAGTACTTC
CASSLGSSGSYEQYF
>TRBJ2-2|TRBD2|-|TRBV7-8
TGTGCCAGCAGCTTCCCGGGACTAGCGGGAACCACCGGGGAGCTGTTTTTT
CASSFPGLAGTTGELFF
>TRBJ2-7|TRBD1|-|TRBV28
TGTGCCAGCAGTGACCCCTCAGGGGGTGGCTCCTACGAGCAGTACTTC
CASSDPSGGGSYEQYF
>TRBJ2-7|TRBD1|-|TRBV3-1/TRBV3-2
TGTGCCAGCAGCCAAGATCACAGGGGCTACGAGCAGTACTTC
CASSQDHRGYEQYF
>TRBJ1-3|TRBD1|-|TRBV7-2
TGTGCCAGCAGCTTTGGACAGGTGGGCTCTGGAAACACCATATATTTT
CASSFGQVGSGNTIYF
>TRBJ1-2|-|many|TRBV7-2
TGTGCCAGCAGCCCTAGGGGGTATGGAAGGGATGGCTACACCTTC
CASSPRGYGRDGYTF
>TRBJ1-5|TRBD1|-|TRBV30
TGTGCCTGGAGTGACAGACAGGGGTCCGGCAATCAGCCCCAGCATTTT
CAWSDRQGSGNQPQHF
>TRBJ2-2|TRBD2|-|TRBV7-3
TGTGCCAGCAGCCAAACTAGCGGGGCGAACACCGGGGAGCTGTTTTTT
CASSQTSGANTGELFF
>TRBJ2-3|-|-|TRBV6-5
TGTGCCAGCAGTTACACTAGCCCCAGCACAGATACGCAGTATTTT
CASSYTSPSTDTQYF
>TRBJ1-1|-|-|TRBV30
TGTGCCTGGAGTTTCGGGGGGCTCAAGGAAGCTTTCTTT
CAWSFGGLKEAFF
>TRBJ1-5|-|-|TRBV5-1
TGCGCCAGCAGCCCGGGTGGCGTCCGCAATCAGCCCCAGCATTTT
CASSPGGVRNQPQHF
>TRBJ1-1|TRBD1|once|TRBV7-2
TGTGCCAGCAGCCGCGCCGGGACAGGGAGGGGAGGTGAAGCTTTCTTT
CASSRAGTGRGGEAFF
>TRBJ2-7|-|-|TRBV19
TGTGCCACCAAGGACAGATACGAGCAGTACTTC
CATKDRYEQYF
>TRBJ2-1|-|-|TRBV27
TGTGCCAGCAAACGACACCAGGGCAATGAGCAGTTCTTC
CASKRHQGNEQFF
>TRBJ1-5|-|-|TRBV27
TGTGCCAGCAGTCCAAATGAGTATAGCAATCAGCCCCAGCATTTT
CASSPNEYSNQPQHF
>TRBJ1-1|TRBD1|-|TRBV7-2
TGTGCCAGCAGCTCCACGCCGGGACAGGGCTCAGCTTTCTTT
CASSSTPGQGSAFF
>TRBJ1-2|TRBD1|-|TRBV4-3
TGCGCCAGCAGCCAACTCCTGGGACAGGGGAACTATGGCTACACCTTC
CASSQLLGQGNYGYTF
>TRBJ2-2|TRBD2|-|TRBV7-9
TGTGCCAGCAGCTTAATGACGGGAGGGCTAACCGGGGAGCTGTTTTTT
CASSLMTGGLTGELFF
>TRBJ2-1|TRBD2|-|TRBV3-1/TRBV3-2
TGTGCCAGCAGCCTTGCTAGCGGGAGGGCCCGCAATGAGCAGTTCTTC
CASSLASGRARNEQFF
>TRBJ1-1|-|-|TRBV7-9
TGTGCCAGCAGCTTAGAAGCTCGTTCTGAAGCTTTCTTT
CASSLEARSEAFF
>TRBJ2-3|-|-|TRBV7-2
TGTGCCAGCAGCTTAGGGGTATTGGCAGGGGCAACAAATACGCAGTATTTT
CASSLGVLAGATNTQYF
>TRBJ1-1|TRBD1|-|TRBV29-1
TGCAGCGTTCTGGGACAGGGTATTGTAAGGACTGAAGCTTTCTTT
CSVLGQGIVRTEAFF
>TRBJ2-3|-|few|TRBV5-4
TGTGCCAGCAGCTTGGACAGGCTACCCACAGATACGCAGTATTTT
CASSLDRLPTDTQYF
>TRBJ1-4|-|-|TRBV28
TGTGCCATCTCACAGGGCCTTAAACTGTTTTTT
CAISQGLKLFF
>TRBJ1-5|TRBD1|-|TRBV28
TGTGCCAGCAGTTTGTTCGGGACAGGGATGATGCCCCAGCATTTT
CASSLFGTGMMPQHF
>TRBJ2-7|-|-|TRBV7-2
TGTGCCAGCAGCTTAGATCCGGCGGGGAATTACCAGCAGTACTTC
CASSLDPAGNYQQYF